One sample yielded the 24 T cell receptor beta chains listed below, sequenced in a study of T-cell reconstitution after alpha-beta-depleted transplantation in children. Preparation of the TCRbeta library involved a method that used unique molecular identifiers. TCRdb used MiXCR to reprocess the PCR reads, holding one entry per CDR3 protein. The table has 300,000 or so distinct CDR3 sequences, about a tenth seen once. This specimen consisted of PBMCs from the stem cell graft donor, obtained from the stem cell graft. Receptor source: a human donor who donated a stem cell graft to a child with SCID.

The V and J genes are TRBV20-1 and TRBJ1-2; perhaps TRBD1 as D (5 bases). CDR1 DFQATT and CDR2 SNEGSKA come from the germline V gene (reference sequence). The CDR3 is 14 residues long. V lost 5 bases to trimming and J lost 1 base, with 14 bases between them. CDR3 nucleotides: TGCAGTGCTCGAAAAGGGGCAGATAACTATGGCTACACCTTC. Encoded protein: CSARKGADNYGYTF.

This clonotype was recorded a few times. The gene calls are TRBV7-2 and TRBJ2-7, with D possibly TRBD2 on 5 matching bases. CDR3 length: 14 amino acids. V lost 7 bases, J lost 2 bases, and 15 bases lay in between. CDR1 SGHTA and CDR2 FQGNSA come from the germline V gene. DNA of the CDR3: TGTGCCAGCAAGCCCCACCCGGGGACCTACGAGCAGTACTTC. This codes for CASKPHPGTYEQYF.

The gene calls are TRBV10-3 and TRBJ2-7, with 14 bases identical to TRBD2. The V gene end was trimmed by 5 bases and the J gene end by 3 bases; junction bases not matched to a gene: 6. The CDR3 runs to 16 residues. Germline CDR1 is ENHRY and CDR2 is SYGVKD. The chain's CDR3 is CAISPTSGGGSYEQYF. DNA for the CDR3: TGTGCCATCAGTCCGACTAGCGGGGGGGGAAGCTACGAGCAGTACTTC.

This clonotype appeared a few times. CDR3 loop: CASRRGGNQPQHF. CDR3 DNA sequence: TGTGCCAGCAGGCGGGGGGGCAATCAGCCCCAGCATTTT. The V and J genes are TRBV6-2 or TRBV6-3 and TRBJ1-5; maybe TRBD1 (5 bases). The germline CDR1 and CDR2 sequences are MNHEY and SVGEGT. The CDR3 has 13 amino acids. V lost 6 bases and J lost 2, with 8 bases in between.

This clonotype was seen ten or more times. The chain recombines TRBV19 with TRBJ1-4; D gene unclear. V was trimmed by 7 bases and J by 6 bases, leaving 18 bases between them. Germline V gene lookup returns CDR1 LNHDA and CDR2 SQIVND (reference sequence). The CDR3 length is 15 residues. In DNA form, the CDR3 reads TGTGCCAGTACCGAAACACGGGCGACTCATGAAAAACTGTTTTTT. Amino acid sequence: CASTETRATHEKLFF.

This clonotype was observed a few times. As DNA, the CDR3 is TGTGCCAGCAGTGGGGGAGATCCCTACGAAAAACTGTTTTTT. It specifies CASSGGDPYEKLFF. The chain combines TRBV12-3 or TRBV12-4 with TRBJ1-4; D may be TRBD1 (5 bases). The CDR3 runs 14 residues. V was cut by 5 bases and J by 8 bases, with 15 bases left in between.

This clonotype occurred many times. This chain links TRBV7-9 with TRBJ2-2; D is undetermined. Germline V gene data show CDR1 as SEHNR and CDR2 as FQNEAQ (reference sequence). Trimming removed 5 bases from V and 5 bases from J, with 12 bases in between. The CDR3 contains 14 residues. The CDR3 nucleotides read TGTGCCAGCAGCGGCCTGGGTGAAACCGGGGAGCTGTTTTTT. It specifies CASSGLGETGELFF.

The sample holds a few counts of this clonotype. The V and J genes are TRBV4-1 and TRBJ1-6, with unresolved D. This CDR3 contains 15 residues. Germline values: CDR1 MGHRA, CDR2 YSYEKL. The V and J ends lost 0 bases and 0 bases respectively, with 3 bases between them. CDR3 nucleotide sequence: TGCGCCAGCAGCCAAGAAAGCTCCTATAATTCACCCCTCCACTTT. It encodes CASSQESSYNSPLHF.

V usage is TRBV5-1 and J usage is TRBJ2-6; D is ambiguous. Trimming pared 0 bases from V and 4 bases from J, leaving 8 bases between. The length of the CDR3 is 15 residues. Germline lookup yields CDR1 SGHRS and CDR2 YFSETQ. The CDR3 DNA sequence: TGCGCCAGCAGCTTGGATGGGTTCGGGGCCAACGTCCTGACTTTC. This encodes CASSLDGFGANVLTF.

This clonotype has only a few counts. The rearrangement uses TRBV12-3 or TRBV12-4 and TRBJ2-7; D is undetermined. V lost 3 bases and J lost 6, with 6 bases in between. This CDR3 region has 11 residues. The CDR3 DNA is TGTGCCAGCAGTTTTCGTCGCGAGCAGTACTTC. Translating it yields CASSFRREQYF.

This clonotype has a handful of counts. The V gene is TRBV19, the J gene TRBJ2-7; D is possibly TRBD2 (6 bases). The CDR3 runs to 15 residues. Germline V gene lookup returns CDR1 LNHDA and CDR2 SQIVND (reference sequence). V was trimmed by 1 base and J by 5 bases, leaving 15 bases between them. CDR3 region: CASSIVGGKGDEQYF. CDR3 nucleotides: TGTGCCAGTAGTATAGTTGGGGGGAAAGGAGACGAGCAGTACTTC. The variable domain in full, with the rest retrieved from reference TRBV19 and TRBJ2-7, is DGGITQSPKYLFRKEGQNVTLSCEQNLNHDAMYWYRQDPGQGLRLIYYSQIVNDFQKGDIAEGYSVSREKKESFPLTVTSAQKNPTAFYLCASSIVGGKGDEQYFGPGTRLTVT.

The V and J genes are TRBV10-3 and TRBJ2-1; 12 bases line up with TRBD1. V trimming: 6 bases; J trimming: 8 bases; junction bases outside the gene matches: 5. Per germline, CDR1 ENHRY and CDR2 SYGVKD. This CDR3 is 14 amino acids long. Written as DNA, the CDR3 is TGTGCCATCAGACCGGGACAGGGGGCCGATGAGCAGTTCTTC. It encodes CAIRPGQGADEQFF.

This clonotype was seen a few times. J is TRBJ2-3 and V is TRBV3-1, with D possibly being TRBD2 (5 bases). Trimming cost V 3 bases and J 6 bases, with 19 bases left between them. The CDR3 runs to 16 residues. Germline loops: CDR1 LGHDT, CDR2 YNNKEL (reference sequence). CDR3 sequence (DNA): TGTGCCAGCAGCCACCGAGGGCGGGCCCGAGGGGATACGCAGTATTTT. Translation gives CASSHRGRARGDTQYF.

This clonotype was detected a few times. The chain links TRBV20-1 to TRBJ1-4; no definite D call. V was pared by 6 bases and J by 0 bases, with 8 bases between. This CDR3 is built from 13 residues. CDR1 DFQATT and CDR2 SNEGSKA come from the germline V gene (reference sequence). Here the CDR3 reads CSAVSTTNEKLFF. The CDR3 DNA reads as TGCAGTGCCGTCTCGACAACTAATGAAAAACTGTTTTTT.

This rearrangement joins TRBV6-2 or TRBV6-3 to TRBJ2-7; TRBD2 matches 14 bases. Germline CDR1 is MNHEY and CDR2 is SVGEGT. CDR3 size: 13 residues. V lost 11 bases, J lost 2 bases, and 2 bases stayed unmatched. The CDR3 region is CASTSGGAYEQYF. CDR3 bases: TGTGCCTCGACTAGCGGGGGGGCCTACGAGCAGTACTTC.

This clonotype was detected once. The chain uses TRBV20-1 and TRBJ1-5; TRBD1 agrees at 9 bases. CDR1 and CDR2 (germline): DFQATT, SNEGSKA (reference sequence). The CDR3 runs to 17 residues. V dropped 0 bases and J dropped 5; count of bases not matched to a gene: 11. The CDR3 spells CSARDPTRQGGYQPQHF. In nucleotides, the CDR3 is TGCAGTGCTAGAGACCCCACCCGACAGGGGGGATATCAGCCCCAGCATTTT.

This chain uses TRBV29-1 with TRBJ2-6, with TRBD2 matching over 7 bases. The CDR3 has 15 residues. V lost 5 bases and J lost 2; bases outside the gene matches: 6. CDR1 and CDR2 from the germline V gene are SQVTM and ANQGSEA. The CDR3 spells CSVRMGGAGANVLTF. The CDR3 DNA follows: TGCAGCGTTCGGATGGGGGGGGCTGGGGCCAACGTCCTGACTTTC.

V gene TRBV12-3 or TRBV12-4 combines with J gene TRBJ2-1; no firm D call. The CDR3 spans 13 residues. V dropped 7 bases and J dropped 8 bases, with 15 bases sitting between them. This chain's CDR3 is CASTLLRTDEQFF. DNA for the CDR3: TGTGCCAGCACCCTACTCCGGACGGATGAGCAGTTCTTC.

The chain recombines TRBV5-1 with TRBJ1-1; a weak D match, TRBD1 (6 bases). V was pared by 3 bases and J by 4 bases, with 16 bases between. This CDR3 region has 15 residues. CDR1 SGHRS and CDR2 YFSETQ come from the germline V gene. In nucleotides, the CDR3 is TGCGCCAGCAGCTGGGAACAGGGTGGGAGCACTGAAGCTTTCTTT. It is translated as CASSWEQGGSTEAFF.

The chain is built from TRBV18 and TRBJ2-5; D uncertain. Germline loops: CDR1 KGHSH, CDR2 LQKENI. This CDR3 is 14 amino acids long. V shed 2 bases and J shed 1 base, with 8 bases lying between them. CDR3 region: CASSPIQLQETQYF. For the CDR3, the DNA is TGTGCCAGCTCACCAATACAGCTCCAAGAGACCCAGTACTTC.

This clonotype was counted a few times. The chain joins TRBV2 to TRBJ1-2; perhaps TRBD1 as D (6 bases). V lost 1 base and J lost 6, with 15 bases in between. The CDR3 totals 15 residues. Germline CDR1 SNHLY, CDR2 FYNNEI. The CDR3: CASSEGWGAVNGYTF. The CDR3 DNA reads as TGTGCCAGCAGTGAAGGGTGGGGGGCGGTTAATGGCTACACCTTC.

This clonotype was counted between two and nine times. The chain links TRBV14 to TRBJ2-1; D remains ambiguous. The CDR3 runs 12 residues. V was shortened by 3 bases and J by 9 bases, with 9 bases between the two germline ends. Germline-derived CDR1 and CDR2 are SGHDN and FVKESK. The chain's CDR3 is CASSHSLGEQFF. Written as DNA, the CDR3 is TGTGCCAGCAGCCACTCTTTGGGTGAGCAGTTCTTC.

This clonotype appeared a few times. In nucleotides, the CDR3 is TGTGCCAGCAGTTTAACGAACCGGGACAGGAGAAAACTGTTTTTT. Its protein is CASSLTNRDRRKLFF. V usage is TRBV12-3 or TRBV12-4 and J usage is TRBJ1-4; 8 positions match TRBD1. V lost 2 bases and J lost 10; bases outside the gene matches: 9. The CDR3 runs 15 residues.

In its sample, this clonotype was seen many times. This sequence joins TRBV5-1 and TRBJ2-2; unclear D gene. The V end lost 2 bases, the J end lost 5 bases, and 7 bases lay between the germline ends. Germline V gene sequence: CDR1 SGHRS, CDR2 YFSETQ. The CDR3 runs 13 residues. CDR3 amino acids: CASSLTLTGELFF. The CDR3 DNA is TGCGCCAGCAGCTTAACATTAACCGGGGAGCTGTTTTTT. The full variable domain, its missing parts supplied by reference TRBV5-1 and TRBJ2-2, is KAGVTQTPRYLIKTRGQQVTLSCSPISGHRSVSWYQQTPGQGLQFLFEYFSETQRNKGNFPGRFSGRQFSNSRSEMNVSTLELGDSALYLCASSLTLTGELFFGEGSRLTVL.